These T cell receptor beta chains were read from a single sample in a study of human T cells and chemical hapten exposure. A single record per CDR3 protein comes from TCRdb applying MiXCR to the RACE reads. The sample lists about 40,000 distinct CDR3 sequences; about 10% were seen once. Sequenced material: whole blood, taken in connection with sensitization to the hapten diphenylcyclopropenone (DPC). The receptors derive from a man aged 30 to 39 with alopecia areata. Some clones in this sample may be carry-over from other donors' samples. The CDR3 runs from the conserved cysteine through the conserved F or W. A D gene is named only where the DNA matches it firmly. Where a row states a size, it is once, few, many or the class of an expanded clone; other rows omit it.

j_call,d_call,clone_size,v_call,cdr3_aa,cdr3_nt
TRBJ1-5,TRBD1,many,TRBV20-1,CSARSQGAPRNQPQHF,TGCAGTGCTAGATCACAGGGGGCGCCTCGCAATCAGCCCCAGCATTTT
TRBJ2-3,NA,NA,TRBV7-6,CASSLVSEGTQYF,TGTGCCAGCAGCTTAGTGTCGGAGGGTACGCAGTATTTT
TRBJ2-7,NA,NA,TRBV12-3/TRBV12-4,CASSPSVEQYF,TGTGCCAGCAGCCCCTCTGTGGAGCAGTACTTC
TRBJ2-1,TRBD2,many,TRBV10-3,CAISAGLAGDEQFF,TGTGCCATCAGTGCGGGACTAGCGGGAGACGAGCAGTTCTTC
TRBJ1-1,NA,NA,TRBV28,CASSSMNTEAFF,TGTGCCAGCAGTTCAATGAACACTGAAGCTTTCTTT
TRBJ2-1,TRBD2,few,TRBV30,CAWSVRAAGLAEQFF,TGTGCCTGGAGTGTACGGGCTGCCGGACTAGCGGAGCAGTTCTTC
TRBJ1-1,NA,many,TRBV28,CASSPLSEAFF,TGTGCCAGCAGTCCCCTGTCTGAAGCTTTCTTT
TRBJ1-1,NA,many,TRBV7-6,CASSKPVGQVNTEAFF,TGTGCCAGCAGCAAACCAGTGGGCCAGGTGAACACTGAAGCTTTCTTT
TRBJ2-3,NA,many,TRBV9,CASSVQGSTDTQYF,TGTGCCAGCAGCGTTCAGGGAAGCACAGATACGCAGTATTTT
TRBJ2-3,NA,medium-sized,TRBV7-2,CASSPDLSTDTQYF,TGTGCCAGCAGCCCCGACCTATCCACAGATACGCAGTATTTT
TRBJ1-6,NA,medium-sized,TRBV6-2/TRBV6-3,CASRRSDDRGSPLHF,TGTGCCAGCAGAAGGAGTGACGATAGGGGTTCACCCCTCCACTTT
TRBJ2-7,TRBD1,NA,TRBV7-9,CASSSTRLGQVYEQYF,TGTGCCAGCAGCTCTACGCGACTGGGACAGGTTTACGAGCAGTACTTC
TRBJ1-1,NA,NA,TRBV29-1,CSVEVRMNTEAFF,TGCAGCGTTGAGGTCAGGATGAACACTGAAGCTTTCTTT
TRBJ2-3,NA,NA,TRBV21-1,CASPTNTQYF,TGTGCCAGCCCCACAAATACGCAGTATTTT
TRBJ1-6,NA,NA,TRBV20-1,CSARLTGSSYNSPLHF,TGCAGTGCTAGACTTACAGGGAGCTCCTATAATTCACCCCTCCACTTT
TRBJ1-1,NA,NA,TRBV12-3/TRBV12-4,CASSLAGYGGASVAFF,TGTGCCAGCAGTTTAGCAGGCTATGGGGGGGCCTCGGTAGCTTTCTTT
TRBJ2-1,TRBD1,few,TRBV19,CAIRDRGNNEQFF,TGTGCCATTAGGGACAGGGGGAACAATGAGCAGTTCTTC
TRBJ2-2,NA,many,TRBV5-4,CASSYPRGADTGELFF,TGTGCCAGCAGTTACCCCCGGGGGGCGGACACCGGGGAGCTGTTTTTT
TRBJ2-7,NA,many,TRBV5-4,CASSLLTGGEQYF,TGTGCCAGCAGCTTGTTAACTGGGGGCGAGCAGTACTTC
TRBJ2-1,TRBD1,NA,TRBV29-1,CSALTGGYNEQFF,TGCAGCGCTCTGACAGGGGGCTACAATGAGCAGTTCTTC
TRBJ2-2,TRBD1,NA,TRBV7-3,CASSLTGGSTGELFF,TGTGCCAGCAGCCTTACAGGGGGCTCCACCGGGGAGCTGTTTTTT
TRBJ2-3,TRBD2,NA,TRBV20-1,CSLAVTDTQYF,TGCAGCCTAGCGGTCACAGATACGCAGTATTTT
TRBJ2-1,TRBD1,NA,TRBV28,CASSRQGAAPSEQFF,TGTGCCAGCAGCCGACAGGGGGCGGCCCCAAGTGAGCAGTTCTTC
TRBJ2-5,NA,many,TRBV9,CASSVDGAGTQYF,TGTGCCAGCAGCGTAGATGGGGCGGGGACCCAGTACTTC
TRBJ1-4,TRBD1,many,TRBV7-9,CASSLVTGTGSEKLFF,TGTGCCAGCAGCTTAGTGACCGGGACAGGGAGTGAAAAACTGTTTTTT
TRBJ1-1,NA,NA,TRBV14,CTNSQEWGTEAFF,TGTACCAACAGCCAAGAGTGGGGGACTGAAGCTTTCTTT
TRBJ2-2,NA,few,TRBV11-1,CASSLVARPRTGELFF,TGTGCCAGCAGCTTAGTTGCGAGACCCCGCACCGGGGAGCTGTTTTTT
TRBJ1-1,NA,many,TRBV27,CASSLFGGKVEAFF,TGTGCCAGCAGTTTATTCGGGGGAAAGGTTGAAGCTTTCTTT
TRBJ2-5,NA,many,TRBV6-2/TRBV6-3,CASSYSAAVETQYF,TGTGCCAGCAGTTACTCGGCAGCGGTGGAGACCCAGTACTTC
TRBJ2-1,TRBD2,NA,TRBV25-1,CASSDPLAGGRTYNEQFF,TGTGCCAGCAGTGATCCGCTAGCGGGAGGAAGGACCTACAATGAGCAGTTCTTC
TRBJ1-5,NA,many,TRBV7-9,CASSSGTVNQPQHF,TGTGCCAGCAGCTCCGGGACGGTCAATCAGCCCCAGCATTTT
TRBJ1-2,NA,medium-sized,TRBV6-2/TRBV6-3,CASSYNREYGYTF,TGTGCCAGCAGTTACAACAGGGAGTATGGCTACACCTTC
TRBJ2-5,TRBD1,NA,TRBV3-1,CASSQDLARGKETQYF,TGTGCCAGCAGCCAAGATCTGGCCAGGGGGAAAGAGACCCAGTACTTC
TRBJ1-1,NA,many,TRBV7-8,CASSLARAGNTEAFF,TGTGCCAGCAGCTTAGCGCGGGCCGGGAACACTGAAGCTTTCTTT
TRBJ2-4,NA,few,TRBV12-3/TRBV12-4,CASSSPGKNIQYF,TGTGCCAGCAGTTCCCCGGGCAAAAACATTCAGTACTTC
TRBJ2-3,TRBD2,NA,TRBV9,CASSVAPSGGIHTQYF,TGTGCCAGCAGCGTGGCGCCTAGCGGGGGTATTCATACGCAGTATTTT
TRBJ1-5,NA,many,TRBV9,CASSVTGGPNQPQHF,TGTGCCAGCAGCGTAACTGGGGGGCCCAATCAGCCCCAGCATTTT
TRBJ2-3,NA,many,TRBV3-1,CASSQVSGGGDTQYF,TGTGCCAGCAGCCAAGTTTCCGGGGGAGGAGATACGCAGTATTTT
TRBJ1-4,NA,NA,TRBV9,CASSVAAGKGEKLFF,TGTGCCAGCAGCGTAGCTGCGGGGAAGGGCGAAAAACTGTTTTTT
TRBJ1-2,NA,once,TRBV10-3,CAIKSSGAQTF,TGTGCCATCAAATCCTCAGGGGCGCAGACCTTC
TRBJ1-5,TRBD1,few,TRBV28,CASSLKRQGSNQPQHF,TGTGCCAGCAGTTTAAAACGACAGGGTAGCAATCAGCCCCAGCATTTT
TRBJ2-3,TRBD1,NA,TRBV20-1,CSAGQGADTQYF,TGCAGTGCTGGTCAGGGGGCAGATACGCAGTATTTT
TRBJ1-2,TRBD1,many,TRBV11-2,CASSLFQGANLNYGYTF,TGTGCCAGCAGCTTATTTCAGGGGGCGAACCTTAACTATGGCTACACCTTC
TRBJ2-1,TRBD2,many,TRBV5-1,CASSSGLAGVLDSYNEQFF,TGCGCCAGCAGCTCAGGACTAGCGGGCGTACTCGATTCCTACAATGAGCAGTTCTTC
TRBJ1-5,NA,many,TRBV20-1,CSARGDNSNQPQHF,TGCAGTGCTAGGGGAGATAATAGCAATCAGCCCCAGCATTTT
TRBJ2-7,TRBD2,few,TRBV29-1,CSVETRGTTTYEQYF,TGCAGCGTTGAAACGCGGGGGACGACAACCTACGAGCAGTACTTC
TRBJ2-2,TRBD2,many,TRBV12-3/TRBV12-4,CASSPRTSGSIGELFF,TGTGCCAGCAGTCCCAGGACTAGCGGGAGTATCGGGGAGCTGTTTTTT
TRBJ2-5,TRBD2,few,TRBV7-2,CASSFSGGAGETQYF,TGTGCCAGCAGCTTTTCGGGGGGGGCTGGAGAGACCCAGTACTTC
TRBJ2-5,NA,NA,TRBV12-2,CASRESGLAGEETQYF,TGTGCAAGTCGCGAATCCGGACTAGCGGGAGAAGAGACCCAGTACTTC
TRBJ2-3,TRBD2,few,TRBV7-2,CASSTSGGYTQYF,TGTGCCAGCTCGACTAGCGGGGGGTATACGCAGTATTTT
TRBJ1-4,NA,many,TRBV5-5,CASSLEPVEKLFF,TGTGCCAGCAGCTTGGAGCCCGTGGAAAAACTGTTTTTT
TRBJ1-4,NA,NA,TRBV19,CASSSRQIEKLFF,TGTGCCAGTAGTTCGCGACAAATTGAAAAACTGTTTTTT
TRBJ2-3,NA,many,TRBV29-1,CSVERGQADTQYF,TGCAGCGTTGAACGGGGACAAGCAGATACGCAGTATTTT
TRBJ2-5,NA,many,TRBV11-3,CASSSRGGLQETQYF,TGTGCCAGCAGCTCCAGAGGAGGACTCCAAGAGACCCAGTACTTC
TRBJ2-5,TRBD1,many,TRBV11-3,CASSLRQGWLETQYF,TGTGCCAGCAGCCTACGACAGGGGTGGTTAGAGACCCAGTACTTC
TRBJ2-5,TRBD2,NA,TRBV5-4,CASSDRIGLAGTETQYF,TGTGCCAGCAGCGATAGGATCGGACTAGCGGGAACGGAGACCCAGTACTTC
TRBJ2-5,TRBD1,many,TRBV27,CASSLAVTGQETQYF,TGTGCCAGCAGTTTAGCGGTGACAGGGCAAGAGACCCAGTACTTC